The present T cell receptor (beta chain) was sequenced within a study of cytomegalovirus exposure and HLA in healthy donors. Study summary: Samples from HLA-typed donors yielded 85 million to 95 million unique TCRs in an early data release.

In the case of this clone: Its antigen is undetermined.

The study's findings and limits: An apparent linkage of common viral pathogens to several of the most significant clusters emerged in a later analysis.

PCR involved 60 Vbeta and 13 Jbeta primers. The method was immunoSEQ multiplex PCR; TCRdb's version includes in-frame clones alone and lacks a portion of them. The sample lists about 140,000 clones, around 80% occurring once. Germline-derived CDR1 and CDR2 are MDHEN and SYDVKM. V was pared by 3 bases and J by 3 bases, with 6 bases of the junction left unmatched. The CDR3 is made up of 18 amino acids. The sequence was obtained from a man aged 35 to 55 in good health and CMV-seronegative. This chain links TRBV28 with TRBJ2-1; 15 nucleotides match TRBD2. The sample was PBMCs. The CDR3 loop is CASSFGGLAGGFYNEQFF. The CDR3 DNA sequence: TGTGCCAGCAGTTTCGGGGGACTAGCGGGGGGATTCTACAATGAGCAGTTCTTC.